This TCR beta chain appears in the sequencing data of a study of T-cell reconstitution after alpha-beta-depleted transplantation in children. As it was prepared, the TCRbeta library received unique molecular identifiers. From the PCR reads, TCRdb called clonotypes with MiXCR, one entry per CDR3 protein. The data contain some 200,000 distinct CDR3 sequences, 14% to 15% of them seen just once; the ten biggest clones take up about 13%. This CDR3 spans 14 amino acids. The ends lost 2 bases at V and 3 bases at J; junction bases unmatched: 7. CDR1 DFQATT and CDR2 SNEGSKA come from the germline V gene (reference sequence).

The rearrangement uses TRBV20-1 and TRBJ2-7; 7 nucleotides agree with TRBD2. The sequences come from PBMCs from the stem cell graft donor, collected from the stem cell graft. The source of this sequence is a human donor who donated a stem cell graft to a child with acute lymphoblastic leukemia. DNA of the CDR3: TGCAGTGCTAGACGGCTAGCGGAGATCTACGAGCAGTACTTC. The encoded protein is CSARRLAEIYEQYF.